These 5 T cell receptor beta chains share one sample of origin, sequenced in a study of cytomegalovirus exposure and HLA in healthy donors (dated by TCRdb to 2015 to 2018). The library was built by means of the immunoSEQ multiplex PCR assay. A mixture of 60 forward primers for TCR Vbeta segments and 13 reverse primers for TCR Jbeta segments was used in the multiplex PCR. The clones in this table, taken by TCRdb from immuneACCESS, are in-frame only. Not every clone is retained; where verified, under half of the shortfall comes from an unresolved V gene, and the cause of the rest is unknown. The sample table shows about 160,000 clones, and about four fifths are seen once. The ten largest clones represent about 1.6% of the sample. Source material: PBMCs. The receptors were sampled from a girl between 5 and 17 years old in good health and CMV-seropositive.

The chain employs TRBV18 and TRBJ1-2; D perhaps matches TRBD1 (6 bases). The CDR3 contains 15 residues. Germline V gene sequence: CDR1 KGHSH, CDR2 LQKENI. The germline V and J ends were trimmed by 4 bases and 5 bases, with 17 bases remaining between them. The DNA of the CDR3 is TGTGCCAGCTCACGAGAAGGGGACAAGGGGTATGGCTACACCTTC. Encoded protein: CASSREGDKGYGYTF.

The chain has TRBV6-6 and TRBJ1-4; possibly TRBD1 for D (6 bases). Germline CDR1 MNHNY, CDR2 SVGAGI (reference sequence). The CDR3 contains 16 residues. Trimming pared 8 bases from V and 0 bases from J, leaving 16 bases between. CDR3 protein: CASWDIKYATNEKLFF. CDR3 DNA sequence: TGTGCCAGCTGGGACATCAAATATGCAACTAATGAAAAACTGTTTTTT.

The V and J genes are TRBV29-1 and TRBJ2-5; 14 bases are shared with TRBD2. CDR3 length: 17 amino acids. Per the germline V gene, CDR1 is SQVTM and CDR2 is ANQGSEA. The J segment lost 4 bases and the V segment lost 4 bases, leaving 11 bases of the junction unmatched. This chain's CDR3 is CSVAGGLAGDLRETQYF. The DNA of the CDR3 is TGCAGCGTTGCAGGGGGACTAGCGGGAGATTTGCGAGAGACCCAGTACTTC.

This clone has a handful of counts. The chain recombines TRBV4-1 with TRBJ2-5; D may be TRBD1 (6 bases). The CDR3 runs 14 residues. Germline lookup yields CDR1 MGHRA and CDR2 YSYEKL. V gave up 0 bases and J gave up 1 base, with 6 bases separating them. The chain's CDR3 is CASSQDRGQETQYF. CDR3 sequence (DNA): TGCGCCAGCAGCCAAGACAGGGGCCAAGAGACCCAGTACTTC.

This clone was found a few times. The chain recombines TRBV11-3 with TRBJ2-5; no reliable D call. The CDR3 extends over 11 amino acids. Germline V gene data show CDR1 as SGHNT and CDR2 as YENEEA. V lost 4 bases and J lost 4, with 4 bases in between. The CDR3, as DNA: TGTGCCAGCAGCTCGGGAGAGACCCAGTACTTC. Its protein product is CASSSGETQYF.